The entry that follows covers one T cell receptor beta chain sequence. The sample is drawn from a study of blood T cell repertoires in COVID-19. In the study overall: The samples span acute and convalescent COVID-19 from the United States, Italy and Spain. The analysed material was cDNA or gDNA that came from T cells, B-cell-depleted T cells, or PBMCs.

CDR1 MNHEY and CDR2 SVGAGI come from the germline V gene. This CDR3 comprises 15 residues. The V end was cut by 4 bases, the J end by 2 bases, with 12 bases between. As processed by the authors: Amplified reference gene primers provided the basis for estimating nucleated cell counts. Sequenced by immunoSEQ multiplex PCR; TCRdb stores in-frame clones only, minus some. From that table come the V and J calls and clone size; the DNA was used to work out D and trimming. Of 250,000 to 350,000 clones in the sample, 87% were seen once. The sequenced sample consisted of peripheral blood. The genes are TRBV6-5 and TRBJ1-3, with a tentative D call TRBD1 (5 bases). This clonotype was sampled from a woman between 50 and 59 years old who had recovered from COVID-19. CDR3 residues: CASSLTPGAGNTIYF. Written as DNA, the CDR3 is TGTGCCAGCAGTTTGACCCCGGGGGCTGGAAACACCATATATTTT.